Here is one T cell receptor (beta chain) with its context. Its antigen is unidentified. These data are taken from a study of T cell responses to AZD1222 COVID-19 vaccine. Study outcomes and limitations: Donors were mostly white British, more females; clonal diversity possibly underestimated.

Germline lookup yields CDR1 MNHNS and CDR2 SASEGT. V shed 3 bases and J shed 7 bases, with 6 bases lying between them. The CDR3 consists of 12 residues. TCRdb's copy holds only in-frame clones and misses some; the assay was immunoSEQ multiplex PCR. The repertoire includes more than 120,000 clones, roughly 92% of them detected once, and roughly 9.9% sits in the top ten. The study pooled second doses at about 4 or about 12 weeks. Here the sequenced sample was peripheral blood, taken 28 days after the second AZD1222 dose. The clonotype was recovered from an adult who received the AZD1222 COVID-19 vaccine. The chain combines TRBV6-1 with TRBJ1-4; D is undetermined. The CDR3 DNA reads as TGTGCCAGCAGTGAGGGGTTTGAAAAACTGTTTTTT. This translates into CASSEGFEKLFF.